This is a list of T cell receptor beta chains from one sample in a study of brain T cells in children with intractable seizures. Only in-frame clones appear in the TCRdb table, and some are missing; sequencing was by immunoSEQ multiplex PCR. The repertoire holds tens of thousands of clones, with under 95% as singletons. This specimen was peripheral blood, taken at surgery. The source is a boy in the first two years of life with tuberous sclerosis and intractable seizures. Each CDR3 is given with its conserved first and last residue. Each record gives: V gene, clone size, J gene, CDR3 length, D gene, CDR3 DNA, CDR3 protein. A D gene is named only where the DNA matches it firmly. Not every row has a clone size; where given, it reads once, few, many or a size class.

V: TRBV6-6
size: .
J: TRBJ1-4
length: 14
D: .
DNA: TGTGCCAGCAGTTACTCCCGGGGTAGCGAAAAACTGTTTTTT
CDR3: CASSYSRGSEKLFF

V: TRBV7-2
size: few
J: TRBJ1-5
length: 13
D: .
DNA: TGTGCCAGCAGCTTGGCGCCCCGCCAGCCCCAGCATTTT
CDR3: CASSLAPRQPQHF

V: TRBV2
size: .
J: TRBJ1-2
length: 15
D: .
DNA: TGTGCCAGCAGTGAATATGGCCCTCTGAACTATGGCTACACCTTC
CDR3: CASSEYGPLNYGYTF

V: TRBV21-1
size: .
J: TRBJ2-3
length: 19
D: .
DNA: TGTGCCAGCAACTTGTTAGCGGGAGGGCCAACCTTTAGCACAGATACGCAGTATTTT
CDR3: CASNLLAGGPTFSTDTQYF

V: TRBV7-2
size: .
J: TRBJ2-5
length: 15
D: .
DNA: TGTGCCAGCAGCCTCTCTCGGCTAGAATGGGAGACCCAGTACTTC
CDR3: CASSLSRLEWETQYF

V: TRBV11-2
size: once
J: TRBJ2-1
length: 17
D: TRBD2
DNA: TGTGCCAGCAGCTTAGCGTTTAGCGGGAACTCCTACAATGAGCAGTTCTTC
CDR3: CASSLAFSGNSYNEQFF

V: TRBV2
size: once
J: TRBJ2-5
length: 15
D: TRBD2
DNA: TGTGCCAGCAGTCCCGGACTAGCGGGGGGGGAGACCCAGTACTTC
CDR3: CASSPGLAGGETQYF

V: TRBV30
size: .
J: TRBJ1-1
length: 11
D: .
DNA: TGTGCCTGGAGTGTGGGCGCTGAAGCTTTCTTT
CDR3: CAWSVGAEAFF

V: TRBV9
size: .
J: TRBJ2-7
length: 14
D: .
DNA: TGTGCCAGCAGCGTAGAAGGCGACTCCTACGAGCAGTACTTC
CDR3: CASSVEGDSYEQYF

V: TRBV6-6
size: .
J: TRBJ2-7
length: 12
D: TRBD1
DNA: TGTGCCAGCAGCTCGACAGGGGTCGAGCAGTACTTC
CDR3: CASSSTGVEQYF

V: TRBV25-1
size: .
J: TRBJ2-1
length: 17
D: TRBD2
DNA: TGTGCCAGCAGTCCACCGGCCGGAGCGGGGGGCTCATGTGAGCAGTTCTTC
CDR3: CASSPPAGAGGSCEQFF

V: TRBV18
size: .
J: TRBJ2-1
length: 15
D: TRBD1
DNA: TGTGCCAGCTCCCCAGGACAGGGGGCCTACAATGAGCAGTTCTTC
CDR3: CASSPGQGAYNEQFF

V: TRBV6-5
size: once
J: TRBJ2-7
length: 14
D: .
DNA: TGTGCCAGCAGTTACGGGGGGACTCCGGGTGAGCAGTACTTC
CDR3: CASSYGGTPGEQYF

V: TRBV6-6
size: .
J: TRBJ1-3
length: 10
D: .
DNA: TGTGCCATGAGCGGAAACACCATATATTTT
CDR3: CAMSGNTIYF

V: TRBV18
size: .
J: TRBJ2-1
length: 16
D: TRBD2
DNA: TGTGCCAGCTCACACTCACTAGCGGGGGTATACAATGAGCAGTTCTTC
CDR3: CASSHSLAGVYNEQFF

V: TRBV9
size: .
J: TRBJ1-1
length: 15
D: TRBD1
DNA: TGTGCCAGCAGCCCCTGGACAGGTAGGAACACTGAAGCTTTCTTT
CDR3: CASSPWTGRNTEAFF

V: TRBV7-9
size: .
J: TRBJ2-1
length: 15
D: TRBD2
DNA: TGTGCCAGCACCCTTAGCGGGGGGGAGGACAATGAGCAGTTCTTC
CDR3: CASTLSGGEDNEQFF

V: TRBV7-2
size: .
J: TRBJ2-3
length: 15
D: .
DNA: TGTGCCAGCAGCTCCCCGGTAGGGGCCACAGATACGCAGTATTTT
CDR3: CASSSPVGATDTQYF

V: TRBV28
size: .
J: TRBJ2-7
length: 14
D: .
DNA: TGTGCCAGCAGTGTCGTTCCACTGCCCAACGAGCAGTACTTC
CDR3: CASSVVPLPNEQYF

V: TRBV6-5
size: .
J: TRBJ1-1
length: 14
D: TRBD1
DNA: TGTGCCAGCAGTTACCCGGACAGGAGGGACGAGGCTTTCTTT
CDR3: CASSYPDRRDEAFF

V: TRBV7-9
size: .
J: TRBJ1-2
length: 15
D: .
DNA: TGTGCCAGCAGCTTATTACCAGGGGAATCGGATGGCTACACCTTC
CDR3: CASSLLPGESDGYTF

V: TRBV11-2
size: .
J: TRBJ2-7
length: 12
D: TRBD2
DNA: TGTGCCAGCTTTAGCGGGAGCCACGAGCAGTACTTC
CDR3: CASFSGSHEQYF

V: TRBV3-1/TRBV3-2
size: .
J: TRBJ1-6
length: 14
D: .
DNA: TGTGCCAGCAGCCAAGTGGCAGGGGAGTCACCCCTCCACTTT
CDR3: CASSQVAGESPLHF